The 14 T cell receptor beta chains given below trace back to one sample, sequenced in a study of blood T cell repertoires in COVID-19. Profiling relied on immunoSEQ multiplex PCR, and the TCRdb table lists in-frame clones only, not all of them. This sample yields 490,000 or so clones, of which roughly nine tenths are seen a single time; around 7.9% belongs to the top ten. Sequenced material: PBMCs or T cells enriched from blood (not recorded which). These receptors came from a woman in her sixties or seventies who had recovered from COVID-19.

The J gene is TRBJ2-1, the V gene TRBV3-1 (or the pseudogene TRBV3-2); 10 bases match TRBD2. Unmatched junction bases numbered 7, after V lost 6 bases and J lost 8 bases. The CDR3 length is 14 residues. CDR1 and CDR2 from the germline V gene are LGHDT and YNNKEL (reference sequence). CDR3 nucleotides: TGTGCCAGCAGGACTAGCGGGTCCACCCATGAGCAGTTCTTC. Amino acid sequence: CASRTSGSTHEQFF.

The J gene is TRBJ2-1, the V gene TRBV5-1; 7 bases align to TRBD1. This CDR3 region has 15 residues. The ends lost 0 bases at V and 3 bases at J; junction bases unmatched: 3. Per the germline V gene, CDR1 is SGHRS and CDR2 is YFSETQ. CDR3: CASSLGGTVYNEQFF. The CDR3 nucleotides read TGCGCCAGCAGCTTGGGGGGGACAGTCTACAATGAGCAGTTCTTC.

The rearrangement uses TRBV5-6 and TRBJ1-5, with 8 bases identical to TRBD1. The CDR3 consists of 14 residues. Germline CDR1 and CDR2: SGHDT and YYEEEE. After removal of 4 bases from V and 6 bases from J, the junction contained 6 bases not matched to a gene. The CDR3 bases are TGTGCCAGCAGCCAGACGACAGGGGTTCAGCCCCAGCATTTT. This codes for CASSQTTGVQPQHF.

The chain is built from TRBV29-1 and TRBJ2-3; 10 nucleotides match TRBD1. CDR3 length equals 13 residues. CDR1 SQVTM and CDR2 ANQGSEA come from the germline V gene. Trimming removed 6 bases from V and 3 bases from J; junction bases left unmatched: 3. The CDR3 is CSVGQGLTDTQYF. The DNA of the CDR3 is TGCAGCGTGGGACAGGGGTTGACAGATACGCAGTATTTT.

About this clone itself: Different DNA sequences within this sample yield the same CDR3. V is TRBV7-9 and J is TRBJ1-1; 8 nucleotides match TRBD1. Per germline, CDR1 SEHNR and CDR2 FQNEAQ (reference sequence). Unmatched junction bases numbered 5, after V lost 5 bases and J lost 0 bases. The CDR3 consists of 15 residues. The CDR3 sequence is CASSPRQGMNTEAFF. CDR3 DNA: TGTGCCAGCAGCCCCAGACAGGGGATGAACACTGAAGCTTTCTTT.

This clone was detected only a few times. The genes are TRBV4-1 and TRBJ1-5, with D hard to call. This CDR3 is built from 15 residues. V was pared by 4 bases and J by 2 bases, with 12 bases between. Per the germline V gene, CDR1 is MGHRA and CDR2 is YSYEKL. The CDR3 here is CASSRSPLGNQPQHF. DNA for the CDR3: TGCGCCAGCAGCCGAAGTCCGTTAGGCAATCAGCCCCAGCATTTT.

The J gene is TRBJ1-6, the V gene TRBV11-2, with TRBD1 matching over 9 bases. With V trimmed by 4 bases and J by 7 bases, 5 bases remained unmatched. Germline V gene data show CDR1 as SGHAT and CDR2 as FQNNGV. The CDR3 contains 15 residues. The CDR3 nucleotides are TGTGCCAGCAGCTCAACCGGGACAGGGAATTCACCCCTCCACTTT. Translated, it gives CASSSTGTGNSPLHF.

V is TRBV4-2 and J is TRBJ1-6; D remains unclear. There are 16 residues in the CDR3. The V end lost 1 base, the J end lost 7 bases, and 14 bases lay between the germline ends. From germline, CDR1 is LGHNA and CDR2 YNFKEQ. DNA for the CDR3: TGTGCCAGCAGCCAAGCCCGGGAAGGGTTGAATTCACCCCTCCACTTT. Its protein product is CASSQAREGLNSPLHF.

This clone was seen only once. The chain links TRBV4-1 to TRBJ2-1, with 7 bases identical to TRBD1. J was trimmed by 6 bases and V by 2 bases; bases with no gene match: 4. Germline V gene lookup returns CDR1 MGHRA and CDR2 YSYEKL. This CDR3 contains 14 residues. The CDR3 nucleotides are TGCGCCAGCAGCCAACTGGACAGGTTCAATGAGCAGTTCTTC. The encoded protein is CASSQLDRFNEQFF.

As to this clone: The sample holds other DNA sequences that translate to the same CDR3. The V call is TRBV18, the J call TRBJ2-2; D is possibly TRBD1 (5 bases). Germline V CDR1 and CDR2: KGHSH, LQKENI. This CDR3 comprises 15 residues. V was shortened by 3 bases and J by 0 bases, with 8 bases between the two germline ends. The CDR3: CASSPGPANTGELFF. The CDR3 region has the DNA TGTGCCAGCTCACCGGGGCCAGCGAACACCGGGGAGCTGTTTTTT. The full variable domain, completed using reference TRBV18 and TRBJ2-2, is NAGVMQNPRHLVRRRGQEARLRCSPMKGHSHVYWYRQLPEEGLKFMVYLQKENIIDESGMPKERFSAEFPKEGPSILRIQQVVRGDSAAYFCASSPGPANTGELFFGEGSRLTVL.

The chain couples TRBV6-4 to TRBJ2-1, with TRBD2 matching 11 bases. V lost 3 bases and J lost 3; bases outside the gene matches: 1. The CDR3 has 15 residues. Germline V gene sequence: CDR1 MRHNA, CDR2 SNTAGT. The CDR3 DNA sequence: TGTGCCAGCAGTGAGCTAGCGGGGGGCTACAATGAGCAGTTCTTC. The encoded protein is CASSELAGGYNEQFF.

The table lists this clone with a count of one. This chain connects TRBV19 to TRBJ1-1; 8 bases match TRBD1. There are 14 residues in the CDR3. Germline V gene lookup returns CDR1 LNHDA and CDR2 SQIVND (reference sequence). The V gene end was trimmed by 5 bases and the J gene end by 7 bases; junction bases not matched to a gene: 9. The CDR3 loop is CASSAPDRGGEAFF. The CDR3 nucleotides read TGTGCCAGTAGTGCCCCTGACAGGGGCGGTGAAGCTTTCTTT.

This clone was seen only once. V is TRBV29-1 and J is TRBJ2-7, with 7 bases that match TRBD1. The germline V gene has CDR1 SQVTM and CDR2 ANQGSEA. Trimming took 7 bases from V and 4 from J; bases not matched to a gene: 13. The CDR3 is 14 residues long. In nucleotides, the CDR3 is TGCAGCGCGTTCCGTCGGGACAGACCATACGAGCAGTACTTC. Translating gives CSAFRRDRPYEQYF.

The chain combines TRBV3-1 (or the pseudogene TRBV3-2) with TRBJ1-6; 7 nucleotides line up with TRBD1. Germline V gene data show CDR1 as LGHDT and CDR2 as YNNKEL (reference sequence). V was pared by 5 bases and J by 6 bases, with 7 bases of the junction left unmatched. The CDR3 extends over 15 amino acids. CDR3 DNA: TGTGCCAGCAGCGACGGACAGGCGTCTAATTCACCCCTCCACTTT. Translation gives CASSDGQASNSPLHF.